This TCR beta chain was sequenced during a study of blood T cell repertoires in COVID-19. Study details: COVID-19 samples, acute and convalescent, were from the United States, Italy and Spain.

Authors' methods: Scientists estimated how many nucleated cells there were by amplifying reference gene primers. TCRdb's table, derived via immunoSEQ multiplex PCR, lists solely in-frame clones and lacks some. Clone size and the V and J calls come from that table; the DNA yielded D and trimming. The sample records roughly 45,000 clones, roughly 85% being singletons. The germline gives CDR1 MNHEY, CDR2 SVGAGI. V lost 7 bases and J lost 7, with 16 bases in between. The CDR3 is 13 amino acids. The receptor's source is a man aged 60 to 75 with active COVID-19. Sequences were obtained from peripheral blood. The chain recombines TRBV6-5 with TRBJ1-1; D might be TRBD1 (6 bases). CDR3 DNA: TGTGCCAGCATCTCGACAGGACTCAATGAAGCTTTCTTT. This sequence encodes CASISTGLNEAFF.